These 11 T cell receptor beta chains were all obtained from the same sample, sequenced in a study of blood T cell repertoires in COVID-19. Profiling relied on immunoSEQ multiplex PCR, and the TCRdb table lists in-frame clones only, not all of them. Among roughly 100,000 clones, 92% were seen once, and the ten largest hold approximately 2%. The material sequenced was peripheral blood. The receptor source for this set is a woman aged 45-65 years with COVID-19, enrolled during active disease.

The rearrangement links TRBV10-2 to TRBJ1-6, with a tentative D call TRBD1 (6 bases). Germline V gene data show CDR1 as WSHSY and CDR2 as SAAADI. Trimming left V 11 bases short and J 3 bases short, with 20 bases between. The CDR3 is made up of 16 amino acids. The CDR3 loop reads CAAFDGQGSYNSPLHF. In nucleotides, the CDR3 is TGCGCCGCATTTGATGGGCAGGGGAGCTATAATTCACCCCTCCACTTT.

This clone was recorded once. This chain connects TRBV6-1 to TRBJ2-7, with a possible D match to TRBD2 (5 bases). Germline V gives CDR1 MNHNS, CDR2 SASEGT. V shed 1 base and J shed 2 bases, with 12 bases lying between them. There are 15 residues in the CDR3. CDR3 sequence reads: CASSEGVGVPYEQYV. CDR3 DNA: TGTGCCAGCAGTGAAGGGGTCGGGGTGCCCTACGAGCAGTACGTC.

The V call is TRBV3-1 (or the pseudogene TRBV3-2), the J call TRBJ1-2, with 8 bases lining up with TRBD1. The CDR3 runs to 14 residues. Trimming took 3 bases from V and 7 from J; bases not matched to a gene: 7. CDR1 is LGHDT, CDR2 YNNKEL, per germline (reference sequence). The CDR3 protein is CASSHEDRGRGYTF. The CDR3 DNA reads TGTGCCAGCAGCCATGAAGACAGGGGCCGTGGCTACACCTTC.

The V call is TRBV10-1, the J call TRBJ2-1; D unresolved. Trimming removed 1 base at V and 4 bases at J, with 11 bases between. Germline assignment: CDR1 WNHNN and CDR2 SYGVQD (reference sequence). This CDR3 comprises 15 residues. The CDR3 here is CASSELLRSYNEQFF. The CDR3 nucleotides read TGCGCCAGCAGTGAGTTACTGAGGTCTTACAATGAGCAGTTCTTC.

This clone was counted only a few times. The J gene is TRBJ2-1, the V gene TRBV27; perhaps TRBD1 as D (5 bases). V was trimmed by 5 bases and J by 12 bases, leaving 11 bases between them. The germline gives CDR1 MNHEY, CDR2 SMNVEV (reference sequence). This CDR3 is built from 11 residues. CDR3 DNA: TGTGCCAGCAGTAGGGGTCGGTGGCAGTTCTTC. Amino acid sequence: CASSRGRWQFF.

V usage is TRBV7-2 and J usage is TRBJ2-1; tentatively, D is TRBD1 (6 bases). This CDR3 is 15 amino acids long. Germline CDR1 is SGHTA and CDR2 is FQGNSA. With 3 bases removed from V and 5 bases from J, the gap between germline ends came to 14 bases. The CDR3 nucleotides are TGTGCCAGCAGCTTTGGAGAACAGGGAAACAATGAGCAGTTCTTC. It translates to CASSFGEQGNNEQFF.

The chain is built from TRBV19 and TRBJ1-3, with 9 positions matching TRBD1. Per germline, CDR1 LNHDA and CDR2 SQIVND (reference sequence). With 3 bases clipped from V and 4 bases from J, the junction kept 7 bases outside the gene matches. This CDR3 comprises 16 residues. For the CDR3, the DNA is TGTGCCAGTAGTATCTGGACAGGGGCCCCCGGAAACACCATATATTTT. The encoded protein is CASSIWTGAPGNTIYF.

The table lists this clone with a few counts. This chain joins TRBV5-1 and TRBJ1-1; tentative D call: TRBD1 (6 bases). Trimming shortened V by 5 bases and J by 1 base, and 12 bases separated the two germline ends. The CDR3 loop spans 14 amino acids. Germline values: CDR1 SGHRS, CDR2 YFSETQ. The chain's CDR3 is CASRFGQPNTEAFF. DNA for the CDR3: TGCGCCAGCAGATTCGGACAGCCGAACACTGAAGCTTTCTTT.

This chain joins TRBV29-1 and TRBJ1-2, with D possibly being TRBD1 (5 bases). Germline CDR1 SQVTM, CDR2 ANQGSEA. V was clipped by 4 bases and J by 4 bases, with 10 bases between them. CDR3 length equals 12 residues. CDR3 protein: CSVAIDSYGYTF. In nucleotides, the CDR3 is TGCAGCGTTGCGATTGACAGCTATGGCTACACCTTC.

This chain links TRBV6-5 with TRBJ1-1; 9 bases agree with TRBD1. The CDR3 has 13 residues. Trimming cost V 4 bases and J 7 bases; bases outside gene matches: 4. Per germline, CDR1 MNHEY and CDR2 SVGAGI. CDR3 sequence: CASSLQGANEAFF. The CDR3 DNA follows: TGTGCCAGCAGTTTACAGGGGGCGAATGAAGCTTTCTTT.

The rearrangement links TRBV7-2 to TRBJ2-1; TRBD2 agrees at 12 bases. This CDR3 has 16 residues. Per germline, CDR1 SGHTA and CDR2 FQGNSA. V was pared by 3 bases and J by 4 bases, with 4 bases of the junction left unmatched. CDR3 DNA sequence: TGTGCCAGCAGCTTCTCTAGCGGGGGGGCATACAATGAGCAGTTCTTC. It is translated as CASSFSSGGAYNEQFF.